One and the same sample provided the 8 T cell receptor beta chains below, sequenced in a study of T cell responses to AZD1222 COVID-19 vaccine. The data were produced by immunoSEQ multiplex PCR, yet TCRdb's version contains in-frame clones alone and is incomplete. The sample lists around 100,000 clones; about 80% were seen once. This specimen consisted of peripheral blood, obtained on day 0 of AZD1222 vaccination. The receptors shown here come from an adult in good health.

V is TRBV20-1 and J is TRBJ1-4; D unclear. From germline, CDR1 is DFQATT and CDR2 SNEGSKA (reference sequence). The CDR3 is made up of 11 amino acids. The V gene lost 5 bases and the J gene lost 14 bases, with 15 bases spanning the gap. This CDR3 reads CSAPFDGVLFF. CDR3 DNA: TGCAGTGCTCCCTTCGACGGGGTCCTGTTTTTT.

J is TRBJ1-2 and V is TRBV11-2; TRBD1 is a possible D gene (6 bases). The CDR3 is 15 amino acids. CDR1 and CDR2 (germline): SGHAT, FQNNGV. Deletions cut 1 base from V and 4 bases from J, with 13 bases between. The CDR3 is CASSLGGPRGYGYTF. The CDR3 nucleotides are TGTGCCAGCAGCTTAGGGGGGCCCCGGGGCTATGGCTACACCTTC.

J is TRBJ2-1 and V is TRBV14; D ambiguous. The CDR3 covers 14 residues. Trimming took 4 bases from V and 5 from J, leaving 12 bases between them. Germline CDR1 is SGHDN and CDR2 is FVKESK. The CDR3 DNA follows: TGTGCCAGCAGCCTATCGGTGAGCAACAATGAGCAGTTCTTC. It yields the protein CASSLSVSNNEQFF.

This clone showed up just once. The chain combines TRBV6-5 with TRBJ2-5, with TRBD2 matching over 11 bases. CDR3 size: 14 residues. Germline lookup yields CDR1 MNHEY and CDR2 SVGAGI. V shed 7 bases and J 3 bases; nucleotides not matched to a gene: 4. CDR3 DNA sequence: TGTGCCAGCACGGAACTAGCGGGGGAAGAGACCCAGTACTTC. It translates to CASTELAGEETQYF.

CDR3 in amino acids: CASKASGRASYNEQFF. The CDR3 DNA is TGTGCCAGCAAGGCTAGCGGGAGGGCCTCCTACAATGAGCAGTTCTTC. V gene TRBV2 combines with J gene TRBJ2-1; 12 bases line up with TRBD2. In germline, CDR1 is SNHLY, CDR2 FYNNEI. The CDR3 has 16 residues. The V gene end was trimmed by 7 bases and the J gene end by 0 bases; junction bases not matched to a gene: 4.

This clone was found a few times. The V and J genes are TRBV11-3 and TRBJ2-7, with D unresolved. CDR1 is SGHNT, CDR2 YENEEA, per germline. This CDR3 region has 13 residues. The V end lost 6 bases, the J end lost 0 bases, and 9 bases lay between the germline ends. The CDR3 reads CASRRISSYEQYF. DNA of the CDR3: TGTGCCAGCAGGAGGATCAGCTCCTACGAGCAGTACTTC.

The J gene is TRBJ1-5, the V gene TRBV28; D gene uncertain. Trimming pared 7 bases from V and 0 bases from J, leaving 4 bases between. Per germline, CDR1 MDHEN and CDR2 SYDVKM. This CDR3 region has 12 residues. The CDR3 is CASTDSNQPQHF. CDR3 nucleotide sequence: TGTGCCAGCACGGATAGCAATCAGCCCCAGCATTTT. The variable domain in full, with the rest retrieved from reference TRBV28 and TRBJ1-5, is DVKVTQSSRYLVKRTGEKVFLECVQDMDHENMFWYRQDPGLGLRLIYFSYDVKMKEKGDIPEGYSVSREKKERFSLILESASTNQTSMYLCASTDSNQPQHFGDGTRLSIL.

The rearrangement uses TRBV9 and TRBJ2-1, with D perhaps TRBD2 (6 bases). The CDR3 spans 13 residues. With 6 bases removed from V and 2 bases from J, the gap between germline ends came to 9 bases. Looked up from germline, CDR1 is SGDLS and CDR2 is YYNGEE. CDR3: CASTRGTYNEQFF. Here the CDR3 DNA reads TGTGCCAGCACGCGGGGAACCTACAATGAGCAGTTCTTC.